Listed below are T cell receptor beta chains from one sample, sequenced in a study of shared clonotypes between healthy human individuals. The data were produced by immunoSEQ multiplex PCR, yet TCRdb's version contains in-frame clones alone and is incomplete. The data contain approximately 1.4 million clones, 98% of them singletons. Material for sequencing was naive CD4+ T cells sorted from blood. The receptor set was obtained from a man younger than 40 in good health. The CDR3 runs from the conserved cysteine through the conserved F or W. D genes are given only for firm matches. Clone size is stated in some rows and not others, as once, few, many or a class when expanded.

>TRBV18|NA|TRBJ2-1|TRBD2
TGTGCCAGCTCACCAGGGACTAGCGGGAGATCTTACAATGAGCAGTTCTTC
CASSPGTSGRSYNEQFF
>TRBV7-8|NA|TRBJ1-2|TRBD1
TGTGCCAGCAGCGGACCGGGACAGGGGGCCCTCGACTATGGCTACACCTTC
CASSGPGQGALDYGYTF
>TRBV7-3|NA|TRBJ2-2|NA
TGTGCCAGCAGCCCCGCCGGAGGTAACACCGGGGAGCTGTTTTTT
CASSPAGGNTGELFF
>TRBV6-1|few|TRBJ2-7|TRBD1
TGTGCCAGCAGGGGACAGCCCTACGAGCAGTACTTC
CASRGQPYEQYF
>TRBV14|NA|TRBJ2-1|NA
TGTGCCAGCAGCCAAGATCGACTAAACAATGAGCAGTTCTTC
CASSQDRLNNEQFF
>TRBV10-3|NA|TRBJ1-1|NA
TGTGCCATCAGTGAACTCCCGGTCGGAATGGGGACTGAAGCTTTCTTT
CAISELPVGMGTEAFF
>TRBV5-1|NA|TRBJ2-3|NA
TGCGCCAGCAGCTTGGTGGCGAAAGCGACGAAGCAGTATTTT
CASSLVAKATKQYF
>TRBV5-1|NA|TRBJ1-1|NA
TGCGCCAGCAGCTCGCCCAGGGGAAGTGCTGAAGCTTTCTTT
CASSSPRGSAEAFF
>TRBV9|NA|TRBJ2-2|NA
TGTGCCAGCAGCGTAGCCGGGATCAACACCGGGGAGCTGTTTTTT
CASSVAGINTGELFF
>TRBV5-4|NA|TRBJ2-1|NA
TGTGCCAGCAGCTTGGCCCAGAACTCCTACAATGAGCAGTTCTTC
CASSLAQNSYNEQFF
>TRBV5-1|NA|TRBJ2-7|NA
TGCGCCAGCAGCTTGAGCACGGGACTCATTTTTGAGCAGTACTTC
CASSLSTGLIFEQYF
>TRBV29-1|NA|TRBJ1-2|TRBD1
TGCAGCGTTACCCCGGGACAGGATTTCTATGGCTACACCTTC
CSVTPGQDFYGYTF
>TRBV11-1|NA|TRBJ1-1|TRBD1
TGTGCCAGCAGCCTGGGACAGGTTTTGTACACTGAAGCTTTCTTT
CASSLGQVLYTEAFF
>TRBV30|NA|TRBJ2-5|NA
TGTGCCTGGACAGGGGTCGGGCGAGAGACCCAGTACTTC
CAWTGVGRETQYF
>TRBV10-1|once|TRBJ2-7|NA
TGCGCCAGCATGCGGGGTCGATCCTACGAGCAGTACTTC
CASMRGRSYEQYF
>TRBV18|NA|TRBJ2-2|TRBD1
TGTGCCAGCTCACCACGGACAGGGGATGGGGCCGGGGAGCTGTTTTTT
CASSPRTGDGAGELFF
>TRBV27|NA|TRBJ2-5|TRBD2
TGTGCCAGCAAGGACACCGCGCTAGCGGGAGGGGGGGGCTTGGCCCAGTACTTC
CASKDTALAGGGGLAQYF
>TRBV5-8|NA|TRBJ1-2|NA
TGTGCCAGCAGCCCAACGAGAGCGCTCGGCTACACCTTC
CASSPTRALGYTF
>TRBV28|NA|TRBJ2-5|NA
TGTGCCAGCAGTTCCCGGGGGAGTGGGACCCAGTACTTC
CASSSRGSGTQYF
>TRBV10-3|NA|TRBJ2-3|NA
TGTGCCATCAGTGACCAAAACCGGGAGCACACAGATACGCAGTATTTT
CAISDQNREHTDTQYF
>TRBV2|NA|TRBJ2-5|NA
TGTGCCAGCAGCCTGACCCGGGGGGAGACCCAGTACTTC
CASSLTRGETQYF
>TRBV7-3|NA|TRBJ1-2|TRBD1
TGTGCCAGCAGCTTATTTTCGGGACAGGGAGGTCATACGGGTGGCTACACCTTC
CASSLFSGQGGHTGGYTF
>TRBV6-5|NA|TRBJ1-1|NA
TGTGCCAGCAGCCGGGGGTGGCCCCACACTGAAGCTTTCTTT
CASSRGWPHTEAFF
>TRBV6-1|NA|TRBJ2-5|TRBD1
TGTGCCAGCAGGGGACAGGGCCCAGGGGAGACCCAGTACTTC
CASRGQGPGETQYF
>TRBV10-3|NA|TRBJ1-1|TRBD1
TGTGCCATCAGAGGCACAGGGGACACTGAAGCTTTCTTT
CAIRGTGDTEAFF
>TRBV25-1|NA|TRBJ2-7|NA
TGTGCCAGCAGTGACGTATACGAGCAGTACTTC
CASSDVYEQYF
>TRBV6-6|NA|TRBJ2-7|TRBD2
TGTGCCAGCAGTTACGGCCGGGACTACATCTACGAGCAGTACTTC
CASSYGRDYIYEQYF
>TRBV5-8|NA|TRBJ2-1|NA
TGTGCCAGCAGCTTATTGTCCGAGCAGTTCTTC
CASSLLSEQFF
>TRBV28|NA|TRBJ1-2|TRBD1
TGTGCCAGCAGTCCCGATAGTGACAGGGGGATTTCGAACTATGGCTACACCTTC
CASSPDSDRGISNYGYTF
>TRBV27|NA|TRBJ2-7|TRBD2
TGTGCCAGCAGTCCATGGCAGCCGACAGGGCGGGATAGCGGGAGGGCTAGTGGGCAGTACTTC
CASSPWQPTGRDSGRASGQYF
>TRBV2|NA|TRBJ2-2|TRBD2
TGTGCCAGCAGGTCCGGGACTAGCGGCGGAGGGGAGCTGTTTTTT
CASRSGTSGGGELFF
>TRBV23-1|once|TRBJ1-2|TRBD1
TGCGCCAGCCCAACAGGGGAACTACTCTATGGCTACACCTTC
CASPTGELLYGYTF
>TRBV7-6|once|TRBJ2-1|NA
TGTGCCAGCAGCTTAGGTGATTATGAGCAGTTCTTC
CASSLGDYEQFF
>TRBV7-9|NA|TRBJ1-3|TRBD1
TGTGCCAGCAGCGTAGGGACAGCAGGCTCTGGAAACACCATATATTTT
CASSVGTAGSGNTIYF
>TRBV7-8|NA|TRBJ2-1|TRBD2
TGTGCCAGCAGCTTAGCGGTCATCCGGACTAGCGGATACAATGAGCAGTTCTTC
CASSLAVIRTSGYNEQFF
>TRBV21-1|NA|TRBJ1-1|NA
TGTGCCAGCAGCACCCCGGACAGAGGATTTACTGAAGCTTTCTTT
CASSTPDRGFTEAFF
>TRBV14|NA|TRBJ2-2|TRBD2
TGTGCCAGCAGCCAAAAAGCGGGAGTAACCGGGGAGCTGTTTTTT
CASSQKAGVTGELFF
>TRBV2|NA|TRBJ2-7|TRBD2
TGTGCCAGCATCCGTAGCGGGAGCGGGACCTACGAGCAGTACTTC
CASIRSGSGTYEQYF
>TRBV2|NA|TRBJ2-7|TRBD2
TGTGCCAGCAGTGAAAGTGCCGGGGGGTACGAGCAGTACTTC
CASSESAGGYEQYF
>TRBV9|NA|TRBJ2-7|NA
TGTGCCAGCAGCGTAGGGGAGAGCTCCTACGAGCAGTACTTC
CASSVGESSYEQYF
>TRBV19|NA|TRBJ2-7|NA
TGTGCCAGTAGTATCGGGCTAGCGTCCTACGAGCAGTACTTC
CASSIGLASYEQYF
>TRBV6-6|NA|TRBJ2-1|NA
TGTGCCAGCAATCTCCGGGACTTGATCTACAATGAGCAGTTCTTC
CASNLRDLIYNEQFF
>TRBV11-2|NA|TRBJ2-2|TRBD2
TGTGCCAGCAGCTTACTCCTCGGGACTAGCGGGAGATACACCGGGGAGCTGTTTTTT
CASSLLLGTSGRYTGELFF
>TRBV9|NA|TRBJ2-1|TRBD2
TGTGCCAGCAGCGTCTGGACTAGCGGGAGTGGGAACTACAATGAGCAGTTCTTC
CASSVWTSGSGNYNEQFF
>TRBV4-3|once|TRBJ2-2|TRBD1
TGCGCCAGCAGCCGGGCAGGGGGCGCGGACACCGGGGAGCTGTTTTTT
CASSRAGGADTGELFF
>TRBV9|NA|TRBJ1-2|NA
TGTGCCAGCAGTCCCCAGGTGGGACTTCAGGGCTATGGCTACACCTTC
CASSPQVGLQGYGYTF
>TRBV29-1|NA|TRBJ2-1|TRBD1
TGCAGCGTTGTGGGCCAGGGGGCTAATGAGCAGTTCTTC
CSVVGQGANEQFF
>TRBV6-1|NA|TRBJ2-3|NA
TGTGCCAGCAGTGAAGAGTACAGGGTTCATCCGCAGTATTTT
CASSEEYRVHPQYF
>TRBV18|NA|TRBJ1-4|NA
TGTGCCAGCTCACTCCTGGACTCGAGGGAACTGTTTTTT
CASSLLDSRELFF